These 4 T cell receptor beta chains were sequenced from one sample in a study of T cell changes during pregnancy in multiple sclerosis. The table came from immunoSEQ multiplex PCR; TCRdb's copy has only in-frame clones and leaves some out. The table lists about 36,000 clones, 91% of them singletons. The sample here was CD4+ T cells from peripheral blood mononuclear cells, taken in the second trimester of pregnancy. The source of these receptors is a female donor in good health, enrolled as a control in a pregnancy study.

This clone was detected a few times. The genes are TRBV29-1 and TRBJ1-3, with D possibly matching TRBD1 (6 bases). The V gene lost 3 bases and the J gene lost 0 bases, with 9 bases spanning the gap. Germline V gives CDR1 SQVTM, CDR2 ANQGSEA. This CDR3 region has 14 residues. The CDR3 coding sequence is TGCAGCGTTGAGGACAGTCACTCTGGAAACACCATATATTTT. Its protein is CSVEDSHSGNTIYF.

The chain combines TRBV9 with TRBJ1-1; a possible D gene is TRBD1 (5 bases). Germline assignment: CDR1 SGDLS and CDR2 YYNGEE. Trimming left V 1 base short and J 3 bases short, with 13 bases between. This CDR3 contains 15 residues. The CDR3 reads CASSVSGGVDTEAFF. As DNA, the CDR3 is TGTGCCAGCAGCGTATCCGGGGGAGTCGACACTGAAGCTTTCTTT. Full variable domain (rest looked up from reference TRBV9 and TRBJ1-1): DSGVTQTPKHLITATGQRVTLRCSPRSGDLSVYWYQQSLDQGLQFLIQYYNGEERAKGNILERFSAQQFPDLHSELNLSSLELGDSALYFCASSVSGGVDTEAFFGQGTRLTVV.

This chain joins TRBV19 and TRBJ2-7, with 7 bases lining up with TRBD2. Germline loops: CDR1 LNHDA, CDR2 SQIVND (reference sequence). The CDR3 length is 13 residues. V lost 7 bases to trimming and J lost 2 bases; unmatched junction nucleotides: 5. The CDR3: CASTSRGAYEQYF. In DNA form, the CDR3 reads TGTGCCAGTACCTCCCGGGGGGCCTACGAGCAGTACTTC.

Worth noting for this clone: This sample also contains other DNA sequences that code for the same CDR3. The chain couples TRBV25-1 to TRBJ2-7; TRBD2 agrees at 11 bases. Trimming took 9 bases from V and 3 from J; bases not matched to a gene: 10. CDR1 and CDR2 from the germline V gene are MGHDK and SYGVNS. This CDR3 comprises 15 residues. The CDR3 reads CASSNLGLAVYEQYF. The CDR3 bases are TGTGCCAGTAGTAACCTGGGACTAGCGGTCTACGAGCAGTACTTC.